The source of this TCR beta chain is a study of blood T cell repertoires in COVID-19. Across the whole study: There were acute and convalescent COVID-19 samples, and they came from the United States, Italy and Spain.

CDR3 size: 16 residues. The germline V gene encodes CDR1 KGHSH and CDR2 LQKENI. The germline V and J ends were trimmed by 3 bases and 0 bases, with 14 bases remaining between them. Per the original methods: Using reference gene primer amplification, nucleated cell counts were estimated. The method was immunoSEQ multiplex PCR; TCRdb's version includes in-frame clones alone and lacks a portion of them. V and J calls and clone size are as listed in that table; D and trimming were resolved from the DNA. The repertoire holds 89,000 or so clones, about 95% seen once, with 4% to 5.5% in the top ten. The sequenced material came from peripheral blood. The V gene is TRBV18, the J gene TRBJ2-5; the D is unclear. The origin of this receptor is a human donor with active COVID-19. The donor label of this sample is uncertain. CDR3 in DNA: TGTGCCAGCTCACCCCTAGTGTACCTGGACCAAGAGACCCAGTACTTC. Translated, it gives CASSPLVYLDQETQYF.